This is a list of T cell receptor beta chains from one sample in a study of shared clonotypes between healthy human individuals. The assay was immunoSEQ multiplex PCR, and TCRdb's table has in-frame clones only and misses some. The sample contains fewer than 1.6 million clones, 98% of which appear only once. The sequenced material came from naive CD4+ T cells sorted from blood. Receptors originate from a man younger than 40 in good health. Both conserved end residues are part of each CDR3. Each record gives: J gene, V gene, D gene, clone size, CDR3 DNA, CDR3 protein. D genes are given only for firm matches. Clone size, where shown, is once, few, many, or a class for clones that have expanded.

TRBJ2-2 | TRBV11-1 | . | . | TGTGCCAGCAGCTTAGGGAAACAGGGAGTGACCGGGGAGCTGTTTTTT | CASSLGKQGVTGELFF
TRBJ1-5 | TRBV27 | . | . | TGTGCCAGCAGTTTACGGCCAGGGCGTAGCAATCAGCCCCAGCATTTT | CASSLRPGRSNQPQHF
TRBJ2-7 | TRBV7-2 | TRBD1 | . | TGTGCCAGCAGCTCCCCGGGACAGGGCTACGAGCAGTACTTC | CASSSPGQGYEQYF
TRBJ1-5 | TRBV28 | . | . | TGTGCCAGCAGTCCCGGTGCTTATAGCAATCAGCCCCAGCATTTT | CASSPGAYSNQPQHF
TRBJ2-3 | TRBV29-1 | . | . | TGCAGCGTTCATCCACAGGTCACAGATACGCAGTATTTT | CSVHPQVTDTQYF
TRBJ1-1 | TRBV7-3 | . | . | TGTGCCAGCAGCCAAGGGAAAAGCCGGGCCACTGAAGCTTTCTTT | CASSQGKSRATEAFF
TRBJ2-2 | TRBV6-5 | TRBD2 | . | TGTGCCAGCGGACTAGTGGGCGCTGCCGGGGAGCTGTTTTTT | CASGLVGAAGELFF
TRBJ1-1 | TRBV2 | TRBD1 | once | TGTGCCAGCAGGGAAACAGGGGGCTGGGGCACTGAAGCTTTCTTT | CASRETGGWGTEAFF
TRBJ1-5 | TRBV2 | . | . | TGTGCCAGCAGGGATTATAGCAATCAGCCCCAGCATTTT | CASRDYSNQPQHF
TRBJ2-2 | TRBV9 | TRBD2 | . | TGTGCCAGCAGCGTAGTAACTAGCGGGAGGACCGGGGAGCTGTTTTTT | CASSVVTSGRTGELFF
TRBJ2-1 | TRBV25-1 | . | . | TGTGCCAGCAGTTCGTCCAGGGCCTTCTCCTACAATGAGCAGTTCTTC | CASSSSRAFSYNEQFF
TRBJ2-5 | TRBV6-5 | . | . | TGTGCCAGCAGTTACAGCAGGTTTTGGACCCAGTACTTC | CASSYSRFWTQYF
TRBJ2-5 | TRBV5-1 | TRBD2 | . | TGCGCCACCACAGCGGGGGGAGTCCAAGAGACCCAGTACTTC | CATTAGGVQETQYF
TRBJ2-1 | TRBV18 | . | . | TGTGCCAGCTCACCCCCGGACAGCGCAGGAGGGGAGCAGTTCTTC | CASSPPDSAGGEQFF
TRBJ1-2 | TRBV7-9 | TRBD1 | . | TGTGCCAGCAGCATGGGACAGGGAACCTATGGCTACACCTTC | CASSMGQGTYGYTF
TRBJ2-7 | TRBV13 | TRBD2 | . | TGTGCCAGCAATATGGGTGGGACTAGCGGGAACGAGCAGTACTTC | CASNMGGTSGNEQYF
TRBJ2-7 | TRBV18 | . | . | TGTGCCAGCTCACCCCAATTTAGCAACGAGCAGTACTTC | CASSPQFSNEQYF
TRBJ2-3 | TRBV18 | . | . | TGTGCCAGCTCACCACCGACCCGCACAGATACGCAGTATTTT | CASSPPTRTDTQYF
TRBJ2-2 | TRBV29-1 | . | . | TGCAGCGTCCTAGGGGGGCACGGGGAGCTGTTTTTT | CSVLGGHGELFF
TRBJ1-2 | TRBV5-1 | . | . | TGCGCCAGCAGCTCACAGGGAACCCCCTATGGCTACACCTTC | CASSSQGTPYGYTF
TRBJ2-1 | TRBV28 | TRBD2 | . | TGTGCCAGCAGTTCCCCCTGGGCGGGGGTGGCGGGAGGGTCCTACAATGAGCAGTTCTTC | CASSSPWAGVAGGSYNEQFF
TRBJ1-2 | TRBV5-1 | . | . | TGCGCCAGCAGCTTGACCATCTATGAGCGTGGCTACACCTTC | CASSLTIYERGYTF
TRBJ2-1 | TRBV11-2 | . | . | TGTGCCAGCAGCTCTGCTCTATACAATGAGCAGTTCTTC | CASSSALYNEQFF
TRBJ2-1 | TRBV11-3 | . | . | TGTGCCAGCAGCTTTCTAAATTCCACTGAGCAGTTCTTC | CASSFLNSTEQFF
TRBJ2-1 | TRBV7-6 | TRBD2 | . | TGTGCCAGCAGCTTAGGAAGCGCACTAGCGGGAGGAAATGAGCAGTTCTTC | CASSLGSALAGGNEQFF
TRBJ2-2 | TRBV28 | TRBD2 | . | TGTGCCAGCAGTTCTCCCCCCGGGACTAGCGGGAGTCGGGTATACACCGGGGAGCTGTTTTTT | CASSSPPGTSGSRVYTGELFF
TRBJ1-2 | TRBV25-1 | . | . | TGTGCCAGCAGTGAGATGATCAGGGACGGCTACACCTTC | CASSEMIRDGYTF
TRBJ2-1 | TRBV10-3 | TRBD2 | . | TGTGCCATCAAATCAGGACTAGCGGGGGACAATGAGCAGTTCTTC | CAIKSGLAGDNEQFF
TRBJ2-1 | TRBV5-1 | . | once | TGCGCCAGCAGCTTTTTAGGAGGGCCCAATGAGCAGTTCTTC | CASSFLGGPNEQFF
TRBJ2-3 | TRBV25-1 | . | . | TGTGCCAGCAGTGGCTCGACAGGTCCGAAAACAGATACGCAGTATTTT | CASSGSTGPKTDTQYF
TRBJ1-5 | TRBV11-2 | . | . | TGTGCCAGCAGCCTCGGAGACAGAGGAGATCAGCCCCAGCATTTT | CASSLGDRGDQPQHF
TRBJ1-1 | TRBV19 | . | . | TGTGCCAGTAGTATCAGGCGGGGGAACACTGAAGCTTTCTTT | CASSIRRGNTEAFF
TRBJ1-2 | TRBV7-9 | TRBD1 | . | TGTGCCAGCAGCTTATCAGGGGGCGATACGTACACCTTC | CASSLSGGDTYTF